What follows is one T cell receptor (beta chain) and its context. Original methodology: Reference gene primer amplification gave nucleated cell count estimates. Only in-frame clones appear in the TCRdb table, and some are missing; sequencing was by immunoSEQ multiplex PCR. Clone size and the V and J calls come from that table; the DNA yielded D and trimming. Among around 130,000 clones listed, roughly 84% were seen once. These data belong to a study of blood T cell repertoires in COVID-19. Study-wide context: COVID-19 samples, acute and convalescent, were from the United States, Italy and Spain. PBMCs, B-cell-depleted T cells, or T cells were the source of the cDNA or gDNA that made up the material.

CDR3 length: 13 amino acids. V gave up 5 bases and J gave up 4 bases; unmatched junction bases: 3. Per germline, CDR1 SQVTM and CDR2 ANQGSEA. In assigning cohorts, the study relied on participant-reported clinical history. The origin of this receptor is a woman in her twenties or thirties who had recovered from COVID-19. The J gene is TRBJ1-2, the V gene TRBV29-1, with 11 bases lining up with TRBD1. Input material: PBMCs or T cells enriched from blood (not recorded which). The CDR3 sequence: CSVRTGGGYGYTF. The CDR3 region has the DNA TGCAGCGTTCGGACAGGGGGCGGCTATGGCTACACCTTC.